This is a list of T cell receptor beta chains from one sample in a study of early T cells in non-severe SARS-CoV-2 infection. One entry per CDR3 protein, called by TCRdb with MiXCR from the 5' RACE reads. The table has 50,000 to 70,000 distinct CDR3 sequences, approximately 12% seen once. The material sequenced was whole blood. The receptors originated from an adult who was a healthcare worker with PCR-confirmed SARS-CoV-2 infection or an uninfected control (not recorded which). Both conserved end residues are trimmed from each CDR3. Rows give clone size only sometimes, using once, few, many, or a class for an expanded clone.

TRBJ2-3 | TRBV15 | - | ATSRTGQGTDTQY
TRBJ1-2 | TRBV28 | - | ASSFFPLNTVSGYT
TRBJ2-7 | TRBV5-1 | many | ASSLDESEQY
TRBJ2-2 | TRBV7-6 | - | ASRPKTGEAGTGELF
TRBJ2-7 | TRBV9 | few | ASSVEFQGPYEQY
TRBJ2-3 | TRBV20-1 | - | SASSGTSGDTDTQY
TRBJ2-5 | TRBV6-2/TRBV6-3 | few | ASSYPVAGTWQETQY
TRBJ1-1 | TRBV6-4 | many | ASSDRRLRDTEAF
TRBJ2-5 | TRBV3-1 | few | ASSPTEETQY
TRBJ1-6 | TRBV30 | many | AWRILGRSSYNSPLH
TRBJ2-1 | TRBV6-1 | - | ASSEGPMGGYNEQF
TRBJ1-6 | TRBV20-1 | - | ATDGDNSPLH
TRBJ2-1 | TRBV11-2 | many | ASSPRGSHNEQF
TRBJ1-1 | TRBV6-5 | many | ASSLGATTEAF
TRBJ2-7 | TRBV5-6 | - | ASSLGARGLYELY
TRBJ2-2 | TRBV29-1 | few | SVDSPGAGELF
TRBJ2-7 | TRBV10-2 | many | ASSVGYEQY
TRBJ1-6 | TRBV27 | - | ASSFQTGSPLH
TRBJ1-1 | TRBV6-2/TRBV6-3 | few | ASRHPLAAYTGTGEEAF
TRBJ1-5 | TRBV12-3/TRBV12-4 | many | ASSPGTSNQPQH
TRBJ2-1 | TRBV10-3 | many | AISESAGGRNEQF
TRBJ1-1 | TRBV20-1 | many | SANLGLNTEAF
TRBJ2-3 | TRBV6-5 | - | ASSYAARDTQY
TRBJ2-2 | TRBV7-8 | - | ASSPLGGTSNTGELF
TRBJ1-5 | TRBV6-6 | many | ASSSNQPQH
TRBJ2-1 | TRBV15 | - | ATSRDQGGDEQF
TRBJ2-2 | TRBV18 | few | ASSEGGPNTGELF
TRBJ2-5 | TRBV7-2 | many | ASSPRLAGAQGTQY
TRBJ2-3 | TRBV30 | - | AGSSGGENTQY
TRBJ1-3 | TRBV12-3/TRBV12-4 | many | ASRGIMTGNTIY